The 32 T cell receptor beta chains below all came from one sample that was sequenced in a study of blood T cell repertoires in COVID-19. Sequencing used immunoSEQ multiplex PCR; TCRdb keeps in-frame clones, though not all of them. This sample has more than 60,000 clones; 80% to 90% occur once, and the top ten carry around 6%. The sample comprised peripheral blood. The origin of the receptors is an elderly man with COVID-19, enrolled during active disease.

Regarding this clone: Other nucleotide sequences from this sample produce the same CDR3. The genes are TRBV6-5 and TRBJ1-5, with 8 bases that match TRBD1. V shed 5 bases and J 2 bases; nucleotides not matched to a gene: 5. From germline, CDR1 is MNHEY and CDR2 SVGAGI. The CDR3 covers 15 residues. The CDR3 sequence is CASSKDRAGNQPQHF. The CDR3 DNA follows: TGTGCCAGCAGTAAGGACAGGGCGGGCAATCAGCCCCAGCATTTT.

The chain employs TRBV18 and TRBJ2-1; 9 nucleotides align to TRBD2. V trimming: 3 bases; J trimming: 0 bases; junction bases outside the gene matches: 6. In germline, CDR1 is KGHSH, CDR2 LQKENI. This CDR3 has 17 amino acids. This chain's CDR3 is CASSPGLARSSYNEQFF. DNA of the CDR3: TGTGCCAGCTCACCCGGACTAGCGAGGAGCTCCTACAATGAGCAGTTCTTC.

This clone appeared a single time. This chain joins TRBV6-2 or TRBV6-3 and TRBJ1-5, with 7 bases identical to TRBD1. Germline V gene data show CDR1 as MNHEY and CDR2 as SVGEGT. The CDR3 spans 17 residues. Losses at the gene ends were 2 bases for V and 7 bases for J; bases not matched to a gene: 14. The CDR3 nucleotides are TGTGCCAGCAGTTACGCTCCTCGGACAGGAGGACGACAGCCCCAGCATTTT. Amino acids: CASSYAPRTGGRQPQHF.

The chain carries TRBV15 and TRBJ2-3; TRBD1 agrees at 9 bases. CDR1 LNHNV and CDR2 YYDKDF come from the germline V gene (reference sequence). Germline trimming cut 5 bases from V and 4 bases from J; bases unmatched to any gene: 10. The CDR3 is 16 residues long. In DNA form, the CDR3 reads TGTGCCACCAGCCCTAGGGGGACAGGGATAGCAGATACGCAGTATTTT. Residues: CATSPRGTGIADTQYF.

The V gene is TRBV11-3, the J gene TRBJ1-6, with 10 nucleotides matching TRBD1. The CDR3 length is 15 residues. Per the germline V gene, CDR1 is SGHNT and CDR2 is YENEEA. The V segment lost 5 bases and the J segment 7 bases; nucleotides outside the gene matches: 5. CDR3 DNA: TGTGCCAGCAGCCAGACAGGGGGCGCAAATTCACCCCTCCACTTT. Encoded protein: CASSQTGGANSPLHF.

The rearrangement uses TRBV19 and TRBJ1-4, with TRBD1 matching over 7 bases. The CDR3 runs to 17 residues. Germline CDR1 is LNHDA and CDR2 is SQIVND (reference sequence). V was pared by 3 bases and J by 4 bases, with 11 bases of the junction left unmatched. The CDR3 nucleotides read TGTGCCAGTAGTATGCCCCCCACCTACAGGGGTAATGAAAAACTGTTTTTT. Its translation: CASSMPPTYRGNEKLFF.

The chain carries TRBV28 and TRBJ1-5, with D possibly matching TRBD1 (5 bases). Deletions cut 6 bases from V and 6 bases from J, with 18 bases between. CDR3 length: 15 residues. Per the germline V gene, CDR1 is MDHEN and CDR2 is SYDVKM. CDR3 in DNA: TGTGCCAGCAGCCCATCTACCGCGGGGCCTCAGCCCCAGCATTTT. Protein product: CASSPSTAGPQPQHF.

The gene calls are TRBV7-2 and TRBJ1-2, with TRBD1 as a possible D gene (5 bases). The CDR3 runs 14 residues. Germline assignment: CDR1 SGHTA and CDR2 FQGNSA. V was clipped by 5 bases and J by 2 bases, with 12 bases between them. Here the CDR3 reads CASSVSGQNYGYTF. The CDR3 coding sequence is TGTGCCAGCAGCGTATCCGGACAAAACTATGGCTACACCTTC.

The J gene is TRBJ2-2, the V gene TRBV5-5, with TRBD1 identical over 8 bases. This CDR3 has 17 residues. V shed 0 bases and J 7 bases; nucleotides not matched to a gene: 11. From germline, CDR1 is SGHKS and CDR2 YYEKEE (reference sequence). The CDR3 protein is CASSLVPRGLPGGELFF. Written as DNA, the CDR3 is TGTGCCAGCAGCTTGGTCCCCAGGGGGCTCCCTGGCGGGGAGCTGTTTTTT.

This clone was counted only a few times. The chain carries TRBV19 and TRBJ1-2; D is unclear. Germline lookup yields CDR1 LNHDA and CDR2 SQIVND (reference sequence). The V end was cut by 5 bases, the J end by 8 bases, with 18 bases between. The CDR3 is made up of 14 amino acids. CDR3 sequence (DNA): TGTGCCAGTAGTCCCGAAACGAATAGACACGGCTACACCTTC. It is translated as CASSPETNRHGYTF.

The genes are TRBV6-5 and TRBJ2-7; TRBD1 agrees at 10 bases. The V segment lost 6 bases and the J segment 3 bases; nucleotides outside the gene matches: 8. Per germline, CDR1 MNHEY and CDR2 SVGAGI. This CDR3 has 15 residues. In DNA form, the CDR3 reads TGTGCCAGCAGGGGGGCGACAGGGGGCAGCTACGAGCAGTACTTC. This gives the protein CASRGATGGSYEQYF.

V gene TRBV5-6 combines with J gene TRBJ2-7; 7 bases are a match to TRBD1. V gave up 1 base and J gave up 0 bases; unmatched junction bases: 7. CDR3 size: 16 residues. CDR1 SGHDT and CDR2 YYEEEE come from the germline V gene. CDR3 loop: CASSLRLRDSSYEQYF. The CDR3, as DNA: TGTGCCAGCAGCTTGAGGCTAAGGGACAGCTCCTACGAGCAGTACTTC. Full variable domain (rest looked up from reference TRBV5-6 and TRBJ2-7): DAGVTQSPTHLIKTRGQQVTLRCSPKSGHDTVSWYQQALGQGPQFIFQYYEEEERQRGNFPDRFSGHQFPNYSSELNVNALLLGDSALYLCASSLRLRDSSYEQYFGPGTRLTVT.

The V gene is TRBV29-1, the J gene TRBJ1-3; no clear D gene. CDR3 length: 12 residues. Germline CDR1 reads SQVTM; CDR2 reads ANQGSEA. Trimming removed 7 bases from V and 4 bases from J, with 11 bases in between. CDR3 nucleotides: TGCAGCGGCCCTAGGAAAGGAAACACCATATATTTT. Translation: CSGPRKGNTIYF.

The genes are TRBV4-3 and TRBJ2-1; possible D gene TRBD2, 6 bases. The V gene's germline CDR1 is LGHNA and CDR2 YSLEER. This CDR3 is 16 amino acids long. Trimming took 0 bases from V and 9 from J, leaving 18 bases between them. CDR3 amino acids: CASSQDRLERMAEQFF. As DNA, the CDR3 is TGCGCCAGCAGCCAAGATAGACTAGAACGGATGGCTGAGCAGTTCTTC.

The chain recombines TRBV9 with TRBJ2-1, with 9 bases that match TRBD1. V lost 3 bases, J lost 6 bases, and 7 bases stayed unmatched. Germline CDR1 is SGDLS and CDR2 is YYNGEE. The CDR3 loop spans 15 amino acids. For the CDR3, the DNA is TGTGCCAGCAGCGCTTACCGGGACAGGGCCAATGAGCAGTTCTTC. Its translation: CASSAYRDRANEQFF.

V and J are TRBV11-2 and TRBJ2-5; D remains ambiguous. Per the germline V gene, CDR1 is SGHAT and CDR2 is FQNNGV. This CDR3 contains 13 residues. The ends were cut back, 5 bases at V and 1 base at J, with 8 bases in the middle. The CDR3 DNA is TGTGCCAGCAGCCTTCGGTTCCAAGAGACCCAGTACTTC. This translates into CASSLRFQETQYF.

J is TRBJ2-7 and V is TRBV4-2; possible D gene TRBD1, 7 bases. Germline V gene sequence: CDR1 LGHNA, CDR2 YNFKEQ. The V end was cut by 5 bases, the J end by 3 bases, with 17 bases between. This CDR3 contains 15 residues. CDR3 bases: TGTGCCAGCAGCGAAGGGTACAGGGGAGGCTACGAGCAGTACTTC. Translation gives CASSEGYRGGYEQYF.

The J gene is TRBJ2-1, the V gene TRBV5-1; no clear D gene. V was cut by 0 bases and J by 4 bases, with 5 bases left in between. The CDR3 loop spans 13 amino acids. Per the germline V gene, CDR1 is SGHRS and CDR2 is YFSETQ. The CDR3: CASSLDTYNEQFF. The CDR3 DNA follows: TGCGCCAGCAGCTTGGACACATACAATGAGCAGTTCTTC.

The genes are TRBV28 and TRBJ1-2; D remains unclear. Between the trimmed V and J ends, which lost 4 bases and 4 bases, there was a span of 13 bases. Germline loops: CDR1 MDHEN, CDR2 SYDVKM. This CDR3 region has 14 residues. The CDR3 DNA reads TGTGCCAGCAGTTCTTTCAGGCCCCTCTATGGCTACACCTTC. Amino acid sequence: CASSSFRPLYGYTF.

This clone is medium-sized by share. The chain is built from TRBV28 and TRBJ1-5; 9 nucleotides line up with TRBD1. The CDR3 loop spans 16 amino acids. Germline CDR1 is MDHEN and CDR2 is SYDVKM. V lost 5 bases and J lost 4; bases outside the gene matches: 9. The CDR3 sequence is CASSPVPTGGNQPQHF. The CDR3 nucleotides read TGTGCCAGCAGTCCTGTTCCGACAGGGGGAAATCAGCCCCAGCATTTT.

The chain recombines TRBV10-2 with TRBJ1-5, with D tentatively TRBD1 (5 bases). Trimming took 5 bases from V and 4 from J, leaving 15 bases between them. The germline V gene encodes CDR1 WSHSY and CDR2 SAAADI. The CDR3 is 15 amino acids. CDR3 DNA sequence: TGCGCCAGCAGTCTTGGGGGGGGATCAAATCAGCCCCAGCATTTT. Translated: CASSLGGGSNQPQHF.

The chain employs TRBV18 and TRBJ1-1; TRBD1 matches 9 bases. This CDR3 comprises 16 residues. CDR1 and CDR2 (germline): KGHSH, LQKENI. The V gene end was trimmed by 5 bases and the J gene end by 1 base; junction bases not matched to a gene: 8. The CDR3 nucleotides read TGTGCCAGCTCAACGTCAGGGACAGGGACGAACACTGAAGCTTTCTTT. Its translation is CASSTSGTGTNTEAFF.

The V gene is TRBV9, the J gene TRBJ2-1; the match to TRBD2 covers 9 bases. The ends lost 3 bases at V and 2 bases at J; junction bases unmatched: 3. The germline gives CDR1 SGDLS, CDR2 YYNGEE. The CDR3 contains 15 residues. The CDR3 DNA reads as TGTGCCAGCAGCGGAATAGCGGGGGCCTACAATGAGCAGTTCTTC. This gives the protein CASSGIAGAYNEQFF.

V and J are TRBV3-1 (or the pseudogene TRBV3-2) and TRBJ1-1; unclear D gene. Germline loops: CDR1 LGHDT, CDR2 YNNKEL (reference sequence). The CDR3 consists of 12 residues. Deletions cut 1 base from V and 7 bases from J, with 7 bases between. This CDR3 is CASSQVSLEAFF. CDR3 coding DNA: TGTGCCAGCAGCCAAGTATCCCTTGAAGCTTTCTTT.

CDR3: CASSYGGSTEPQHF. CDR3 sequence (DNA): TGTGCCAGCAGTTACGGGGGGTCTACGGAGCCCCAGCATTTT. The chain links TRBV6-2 or TRBV6-3 to TRBJ1-5, with a tentative D call TRBD1 (5 bases). Trimming shortened V by 2 bases and J by 8 bases, and 13 bases separated the two germline ends. This CDR3 is 14 amino acids long. Germline V CDR1 and CDR2: MNHEY, SVGEGT.

In DNA form, the CDR3 reads TGTGCCAGCACCAACGCGGGGTCCTATAATTCACCCCTCCACTTT. This translates into CASTNAGSYNSPLHF. This chain links TRBV2 with TRBJ1-6; D gene unclear. The CDR3 is 15 amino acids. V lost 7 bases and J 1 base, leaving 11 bases between the germline ends. Germline CDR1 is SNHLY and CDR2 is FYNNEI.

The chain joins TRBV5-1 to TRBJ1-3; D not resolved. This CDR3 contains 14 residues. Germline V lookup: CDR1 SGHRS, CDR2 YFSETQ. Trimming cost V 4 bases and J 1 base, with 9 bases left between them. CDR3 DNA: TGCGCCAGCAGCCTGCAGGATTCTGGAAACACCATATATTTT. Residues: CASSLQDSGNTIYF.

The chain is built from TRBV6-5 and TRBJ1-2, with TRBD1 as a possible D gene (5 bases). The germline CDR1 and CDR2 sequences are MNHEY and SVGAGI. The CDR3 is 15 amino acids. The V end was cut by 2 bases, the J end by 4 bases, with 14 bases between. The CDR3 loop is CASSYPGREGYGYTF. CDR3 nucleotide sequence: TGTGCCAGCAGTTACCCCGGCAGGGAGGGCTATGGCTACACCTTC.

The chain joins TRBV11-2 to TRBJ1-1; TRBD1 matches at 9 bases. Germline-derived CDR1 and CDR2 are SGHAT and FQNNGV. The CDR3 spans 15 residues. Trimming removed 0 bases from V and 6 bases from J; junction bases left unmatched: 5. CDR3 sequence reads: CASSLDGTGLAEAFF. CDR3 nucleotide sequence: TGTGCCAGCAGCTTAGATGGGACAGGGTTGGCTGAAGCTTTCTTT.

The chain is built from TRBV5-4 and TRBJ2-5; D may be TRBD2 (5 bases). The V end lost 4 bases, the J end lost 1 base, and 5 bases lay between the germline ends. The CDR3 totals 12 residues. Germline V gene sequence: CDR1 SGHNT, CDR2 YYREEE (reference sequence). CDR3 in DNA: TGTGCCAGCAGCCGGGGCCAAGAGACCCAGTACTTC. Protein product: CASSRGQETQYF.

J is TRBJ1-1 and V is TRBV25-1; 8 nucleotides match TRBD1. V shed 3 bases, J shed 1 base, and the junction held 10 bases outside the gene matches. The CDR3 totals 17 residues. The germline V gene encodes CDR1 MGHDK and CDR2 SYGVNS. The CDR3, as DNA: TGTGCCAGCAGTGAGAGCCCTGGTCAGGGGGCGAACACTGAAGCTTTCTTT. The encoded protein is CASSESPGQGANTEAFF.

V and J are TRBV18 and TRBJ2-7; 9 nucleotides match TRBD1. There are 14 residues in the CDR3. Germline CDR1 reads KGHSH; CDR2 reads LQKENI. V lost 4 bases to trimming and J lost 2 bases; unmatched junction nucleotides: 3. Here the CDR3 reads CASSHRQGAYEQYF. The CDR3 DNA sequence: TGTGCCAGCTCACATAGACAGGGGGCCTACGAGCAGTACTTC.